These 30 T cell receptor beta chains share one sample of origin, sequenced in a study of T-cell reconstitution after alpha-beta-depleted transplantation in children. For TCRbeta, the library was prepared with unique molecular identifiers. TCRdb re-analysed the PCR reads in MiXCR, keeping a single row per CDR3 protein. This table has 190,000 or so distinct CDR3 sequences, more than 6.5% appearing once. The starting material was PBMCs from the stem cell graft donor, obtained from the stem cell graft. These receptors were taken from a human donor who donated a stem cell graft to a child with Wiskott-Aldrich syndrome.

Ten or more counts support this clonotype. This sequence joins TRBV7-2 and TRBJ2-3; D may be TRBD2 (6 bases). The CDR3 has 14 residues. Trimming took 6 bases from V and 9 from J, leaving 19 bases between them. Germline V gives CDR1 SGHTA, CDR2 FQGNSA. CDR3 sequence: CASRERTNAGTQYF. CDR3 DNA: TGTGCCAGCAGGGAACGGACTAATGCAGGGACGCAGTATTTT.

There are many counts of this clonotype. The CDR3 sequence is CATSRGRRQGPGELFF. The CDR3 DNA is TGTGCCACCAGCAGAGGCCGTCGACAGGGACCCGGGGAGCTGTTTTTT. The chain has TRBV15 and TRBJ2-2, with 7 bases fitting TRBD1. CDR1 is LNHNV and CDR2 is YYDKDF in the germline V gene (reference sequence). The CDR3 runs to 16 residues. After removal of 1 base from V and 6 bases from J, the junction contained 8 bases not matched to a gene.

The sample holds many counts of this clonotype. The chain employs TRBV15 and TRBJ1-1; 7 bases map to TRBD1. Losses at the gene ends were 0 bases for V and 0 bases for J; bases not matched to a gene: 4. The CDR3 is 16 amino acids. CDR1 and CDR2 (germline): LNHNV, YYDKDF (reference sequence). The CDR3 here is CATSREGGQLNTEAFF. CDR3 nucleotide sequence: TGTGCCACCAGCAGAGAGGGGGGACAGTTGAACACTGAAGCTTTCTTT.

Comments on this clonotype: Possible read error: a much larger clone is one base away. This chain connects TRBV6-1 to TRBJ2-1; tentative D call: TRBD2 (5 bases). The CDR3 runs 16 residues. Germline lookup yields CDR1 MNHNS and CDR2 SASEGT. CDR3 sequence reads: CASRPSWVGSYNKQFF. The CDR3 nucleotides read TGTGCCAGCAGGCCTAGCTGGGTCGGCTCCTACAATAAGCAGTTCTTC.

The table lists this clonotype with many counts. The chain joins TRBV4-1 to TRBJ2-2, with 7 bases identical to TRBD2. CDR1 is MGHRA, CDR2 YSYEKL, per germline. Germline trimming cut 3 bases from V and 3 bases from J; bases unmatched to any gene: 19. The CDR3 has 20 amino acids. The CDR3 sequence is CASSHRGVAGAFLYTGELFF. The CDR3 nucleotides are TGCGCCAGCAGCCACCGAGGGGTAGCGGGCGCCTTCCTTTACACCGGGGAGCTGTTTTTT.

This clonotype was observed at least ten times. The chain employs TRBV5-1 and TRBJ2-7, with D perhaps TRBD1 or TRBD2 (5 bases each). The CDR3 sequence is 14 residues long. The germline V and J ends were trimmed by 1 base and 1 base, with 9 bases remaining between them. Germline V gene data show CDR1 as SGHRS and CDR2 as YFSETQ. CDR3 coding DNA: TGCGCCAGCAGCTTGTATGGGGGATCCTACGAGCAGTACTTC. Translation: CASSLYGGSYEQYF.

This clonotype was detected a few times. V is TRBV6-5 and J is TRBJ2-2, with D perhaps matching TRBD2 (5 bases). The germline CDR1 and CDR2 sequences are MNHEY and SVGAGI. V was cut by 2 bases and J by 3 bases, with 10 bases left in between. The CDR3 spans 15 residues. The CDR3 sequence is CASSYTRTDTGELFF. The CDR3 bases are TGTGCCAGCAGTTACACCCGGACTGACACCGGGGAGCTGTTTTTT.

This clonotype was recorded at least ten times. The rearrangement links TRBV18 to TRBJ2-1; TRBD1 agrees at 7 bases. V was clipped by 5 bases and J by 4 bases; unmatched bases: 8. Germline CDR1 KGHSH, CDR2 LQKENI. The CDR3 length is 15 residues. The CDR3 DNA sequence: TGTGCCAGCTCAACGACAGGGACGATTTACAATGAGCAGTTCTTC. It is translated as CASSTTGTIYNEQFF.

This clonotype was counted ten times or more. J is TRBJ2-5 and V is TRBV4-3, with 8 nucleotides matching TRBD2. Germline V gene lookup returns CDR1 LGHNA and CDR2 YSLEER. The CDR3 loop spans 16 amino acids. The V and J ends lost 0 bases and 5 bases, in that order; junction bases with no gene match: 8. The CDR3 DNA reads TGCGCCAGCAGCCAAGATCCAGCGGGGGCGTTGGAGACCCAGTACTTC. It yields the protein CASSQDPAGALETQYF.

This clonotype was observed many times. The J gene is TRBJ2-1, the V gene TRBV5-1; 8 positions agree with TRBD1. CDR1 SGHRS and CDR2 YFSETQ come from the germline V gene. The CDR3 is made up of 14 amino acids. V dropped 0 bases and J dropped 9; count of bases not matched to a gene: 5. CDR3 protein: CASSLDRGEGEQFF. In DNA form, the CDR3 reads TGCGCCAGCAGCTTGGACAGGGGGGAAGGTGAGCAGTTCTTC. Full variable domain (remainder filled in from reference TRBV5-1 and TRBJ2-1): KAGVTQTPRYLIKTRGQQVTLSCSPISGHRSVSWYQQTPGQGLQFLFEYFSETQRNKGNFPGRFSGRQFSNSRSEMNVSTLELGDSALYLCASSLDRGEGEQFFGPGTRLTVL.

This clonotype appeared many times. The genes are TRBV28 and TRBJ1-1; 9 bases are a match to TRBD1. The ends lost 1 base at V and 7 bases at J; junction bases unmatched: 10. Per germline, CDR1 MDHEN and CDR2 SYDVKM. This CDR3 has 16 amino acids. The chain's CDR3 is CASSLSMTGGRGEAFF. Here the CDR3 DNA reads TGTGCCAGCAGTTTATCCATGACAGGGGGACGGGGTGAAGCTTTCTTT.

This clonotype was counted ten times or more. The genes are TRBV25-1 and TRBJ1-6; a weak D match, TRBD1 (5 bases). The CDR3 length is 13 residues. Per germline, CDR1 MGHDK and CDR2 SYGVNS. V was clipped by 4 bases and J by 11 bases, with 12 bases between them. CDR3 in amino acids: CASSARVEAPLHF. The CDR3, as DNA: TGTGCCAGCAGTGCCAGGGTGGAGGCACCCCTCCACTTT. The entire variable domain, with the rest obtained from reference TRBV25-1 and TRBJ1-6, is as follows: EADIYQTPRYLVIGTGKKITLECSQTMGHDKMYWYQQDPGMELHLIHYSYGVNSTEKGDLSSESTVSRIRTEHFPLTLESARPSHTSQYLCASSARVEAPLHFGNGTRLTVT.

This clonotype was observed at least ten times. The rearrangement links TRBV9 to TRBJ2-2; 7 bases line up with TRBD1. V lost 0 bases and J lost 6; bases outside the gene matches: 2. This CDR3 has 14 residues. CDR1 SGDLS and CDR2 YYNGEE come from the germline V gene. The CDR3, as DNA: TGTGCCAGCAGCGTAGAAGGGGGCTCCGGGGAGCTGTTTTTT. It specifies CASSVEGGSGELFF.

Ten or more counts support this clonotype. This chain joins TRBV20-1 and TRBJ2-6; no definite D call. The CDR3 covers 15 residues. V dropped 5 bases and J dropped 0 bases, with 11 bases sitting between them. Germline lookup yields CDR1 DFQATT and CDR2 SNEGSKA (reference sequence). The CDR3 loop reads CSAPKIYSGANVLTF. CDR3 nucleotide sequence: TGCAGTGCTCCCAAAATTTACTCTGGGGCCAACGTCCTGACTTTC.

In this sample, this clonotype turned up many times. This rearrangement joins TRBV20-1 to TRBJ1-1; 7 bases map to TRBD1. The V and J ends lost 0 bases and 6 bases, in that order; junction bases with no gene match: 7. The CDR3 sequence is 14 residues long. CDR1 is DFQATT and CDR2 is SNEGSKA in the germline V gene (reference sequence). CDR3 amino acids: CSARDGGTASEAFF. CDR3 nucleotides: TGCAGTGCTAGAGATGGTGGGACAGCGTCTGAAGCTTTCTTT.

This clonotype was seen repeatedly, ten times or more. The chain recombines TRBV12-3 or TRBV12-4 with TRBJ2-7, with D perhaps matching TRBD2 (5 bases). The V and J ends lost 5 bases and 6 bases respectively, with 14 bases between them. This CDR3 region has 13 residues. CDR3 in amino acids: CASSREGLGEQYF. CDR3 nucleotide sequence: TGTGCCAGCAGTCGGGAAGGGCTGGGCGAGCAGTACTTC.

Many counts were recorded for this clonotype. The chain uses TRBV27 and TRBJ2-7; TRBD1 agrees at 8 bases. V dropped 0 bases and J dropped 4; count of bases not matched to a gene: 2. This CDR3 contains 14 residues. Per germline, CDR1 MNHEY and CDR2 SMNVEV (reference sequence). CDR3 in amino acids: CASSLSDRGYEQYF. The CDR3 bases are TGTGCCAGCAGTTTATCTGACAGGGGTTACGAGCAGTACTTC.

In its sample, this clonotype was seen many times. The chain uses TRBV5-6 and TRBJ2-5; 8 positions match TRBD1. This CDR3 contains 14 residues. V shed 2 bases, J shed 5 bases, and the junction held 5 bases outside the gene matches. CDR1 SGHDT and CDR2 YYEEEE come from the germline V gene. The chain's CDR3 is CASSFYRGVETQYF. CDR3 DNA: TGTGCCAGCAGCTTTTACAGGGGGGTTGAGACCCAGTACTTC.

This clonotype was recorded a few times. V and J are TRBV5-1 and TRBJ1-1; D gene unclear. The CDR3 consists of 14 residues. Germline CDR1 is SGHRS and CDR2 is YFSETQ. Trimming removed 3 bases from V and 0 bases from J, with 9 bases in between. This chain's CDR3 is CASSWGSMNTEAFF. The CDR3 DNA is TGCGCCAGCAGCTGGGGATCCATGAACACTGAAGCTTTCTTT.

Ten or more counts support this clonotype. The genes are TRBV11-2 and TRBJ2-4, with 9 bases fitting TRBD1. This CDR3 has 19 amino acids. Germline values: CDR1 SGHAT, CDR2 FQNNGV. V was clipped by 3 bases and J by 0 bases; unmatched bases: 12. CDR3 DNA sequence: TGTGCCAGCAGCTTGGATGTAGGGACAGGGACTCTAGCCAAAAACATTCAGTACTTC. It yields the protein CASSLDVGTGTLAKNIQYF.

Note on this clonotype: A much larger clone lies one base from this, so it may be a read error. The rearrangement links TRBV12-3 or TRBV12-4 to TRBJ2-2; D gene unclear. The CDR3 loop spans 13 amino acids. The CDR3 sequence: CASKAVPTVELFF. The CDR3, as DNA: TGTGCCAGCAAGGCAGTGCCTACCGTGGAGCTGTTTTTT.

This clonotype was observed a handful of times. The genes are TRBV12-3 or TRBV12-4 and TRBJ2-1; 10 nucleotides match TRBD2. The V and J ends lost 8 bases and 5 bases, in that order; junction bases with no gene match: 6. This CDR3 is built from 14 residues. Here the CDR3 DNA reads TGTGCCAGCTCCGGGACTAGCGCTAACAATGAGCAGTTCTTC. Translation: CASSGTSANNEQFF.

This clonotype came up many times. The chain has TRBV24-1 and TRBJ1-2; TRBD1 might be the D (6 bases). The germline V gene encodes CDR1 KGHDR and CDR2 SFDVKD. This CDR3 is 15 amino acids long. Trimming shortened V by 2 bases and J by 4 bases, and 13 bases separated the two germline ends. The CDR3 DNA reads TGTGCCACCAGTGATTCCACCACGACAGGCTATGGCTACACCTTC. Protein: CATSDSTTTGYGYTF.

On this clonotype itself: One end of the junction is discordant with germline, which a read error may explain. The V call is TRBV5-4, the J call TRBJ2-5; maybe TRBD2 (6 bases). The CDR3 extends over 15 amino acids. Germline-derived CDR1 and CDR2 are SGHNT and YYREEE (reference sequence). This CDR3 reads CASSLGRVERETLYF. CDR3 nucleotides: TGTGCCAGCAGCTTGGGGAGGGTAGAAAGAGAGACCCTGTACTTC. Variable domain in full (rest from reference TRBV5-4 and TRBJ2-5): ETGVTQSPTHLIKTRGQQVTLRCSSQSGHNTVSWYQQALGQGPQFIFQYYREEENGRGNFPPRFSGLQFPNYSSELNVNALELDDSALYLCASSLGRVERETLYFGPGTRLLVL.

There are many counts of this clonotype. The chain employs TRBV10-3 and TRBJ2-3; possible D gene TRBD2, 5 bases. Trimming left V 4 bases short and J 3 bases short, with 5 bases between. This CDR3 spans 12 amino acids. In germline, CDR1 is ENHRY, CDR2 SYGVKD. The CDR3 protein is CAISGETDTQYF. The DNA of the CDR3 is TGTGCCATCAGTGGGGAGACAGATACGCAGTATTTT.

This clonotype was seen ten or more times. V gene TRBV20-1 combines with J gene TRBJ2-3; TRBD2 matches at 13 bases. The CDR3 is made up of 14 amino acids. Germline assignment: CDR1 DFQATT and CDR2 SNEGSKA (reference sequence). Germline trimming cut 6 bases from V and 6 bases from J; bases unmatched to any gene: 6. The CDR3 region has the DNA TGCAGTGCAAGGACTAGCGGGAGTGGGGATACGCAGTATTTT. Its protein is CSARTSGSGDTQYF.

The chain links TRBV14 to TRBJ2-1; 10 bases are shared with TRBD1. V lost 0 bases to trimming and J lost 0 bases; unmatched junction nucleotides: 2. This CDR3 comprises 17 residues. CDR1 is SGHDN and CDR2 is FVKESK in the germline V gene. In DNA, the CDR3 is TGTGCCAGCAGCCAAGAGGACAGGGGGGGCTCCTACAATGAGCAGTTCTTC. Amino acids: CASSQEDRGGSYNEQFF.

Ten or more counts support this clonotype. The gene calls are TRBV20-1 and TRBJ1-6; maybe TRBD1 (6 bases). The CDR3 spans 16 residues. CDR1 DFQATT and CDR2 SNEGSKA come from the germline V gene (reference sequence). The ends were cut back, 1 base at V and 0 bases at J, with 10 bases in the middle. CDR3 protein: CSARGTVSSYNSPLHF. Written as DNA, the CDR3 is TGCAGTGCTAGAGGGACAGTAAGCTCCTATAATTCACCCCTCCACTTT.

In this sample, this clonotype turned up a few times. Here the CDR3 DNA reads TGTGCCAGCAGTTTTGGACTAGCGGGGGGTTCGCACGGGATAGATACGCAGTATTTT. Amino acids: CASSFGLAGGSHGIDTQYF. The V gene is TRBV12-3 or TRBV12-4, the J gene TRBJ2-3; 14 bases fit TRBD2. J was trimmed by 5 bases and V by 3 bases; bases with no gene match: 13. There are 19 residues in the CDR3.

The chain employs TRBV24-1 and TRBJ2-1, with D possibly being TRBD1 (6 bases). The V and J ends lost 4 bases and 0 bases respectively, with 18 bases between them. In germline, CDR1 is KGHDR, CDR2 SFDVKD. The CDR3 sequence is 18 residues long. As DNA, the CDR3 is TGTGCCACCAGTGACTATGACAGGAAGGGGGACTCCTACAATGAGCAGTTCTTC. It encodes CATSDYDRKGDSYNEQFF.